What follows is one TCR beta chain and its context. Its specificity is unknown. This sample was included in a study of naive and memory T cell subsets. Whole-study findings and limits: TCR abundance followed a power law differing between naive and memory subsets.

An equimolar mix of two oligonucleotides served as the beta constant-region primer for TRBC1 and TRBC2. Ligated cDNA was amplified by four rounds of PCR with nested alpha and beta constant-region primers and SP2. TCRdb recomputed calls from the UMI-ligation and nested PCR reads with MiXCR, one row per CDR3 protein. Seen here are about 120,000 distinct CDR3 sequences, around 35% observed once, and the top ten hold approximately 0.88%. V lost 6 bases and J 5 bases, leaving 16 bases between the germline ends. The CDR3 is 14 residues long. Germline V gene data show CDR1 as MNHNS and CDR2 as SASEGT. The chain has TRBV6-1 and TRBJ1-1; possible D gene TRBD1, 6 bases. The sequenced material came from central memory CD4+ T cells from blood. The clonotype originates from a human donor in good health. The CDR3 DNA reads TGTGCCAGCAGCCAATTACAGGGCGGTACTGAAGCTTTCTTT. It translates to CASSQLQGGTEAFF.